This T cell receptor (beta chain) was retrieved from a study of blood T cell repertoires in COVID-19. Study in general: The samples span acute and convalescent COVID-19 from the United States, Italy and Spain. The cDNA or gDNA used as material had been derived from T cells, B-cell-depleted T cells, or PBMCs.

In the original analysis: Estimation of nucleated cell counts was performed using reference gene primer amplification. TCRdb's table, derived via immunoSEQ multiplex PCR, lists solely in-frame clones and lacks some. For V, J and clone size, that table is used; D and trimming come from the DNA. Seen here are about 240,000 clones, around 86% observed once, and the top ten hold 12%. Germline V gives CDR1 MNHEY, CDR2 SMNVEV (reference sequence). The CDR3 is 13 residues long. V was clipped by 5 bases and J by 5 bases, with 11 bases between them. This clonotype was sampled from a woman aged 55 to 70 with active or convalescent COVID-19. V gene TRBV27 combines with J gene TRBJ2-3; D is possibly TRBD2 (6 bases). The sequenced material came from peripheral blood. In nucleotides, the CDR3 is TGTGCCAGCAGTAAGGGCGGGATAGATACGCAGTATTTT. Its protein product is CASSKGGIDTQYF.